This paragraph reports one TCR beta chain. Its antigen remains unidentified. No much larger clonotype is one base removed from it; base qualities were not supplied. Library construction relied on the immunoSEQ multiplex PCR assay. TCRdb carries this immuneACCESS record with in-frame sequences only. Its versions omit some clonotypes, under half of them owing to an unresolved V gene in the studies checked, with the rest unexplained. In all, the sample holds about 33,000 clones, and around 93% of those were seen once. Jointly, the top ten make up 2.8% of the sample. This sample is drawn from a study of T cell changes during pregnancy in multiple sclerosis (dated by TCRdb to between 2019 and 2020). Regarding the research as a whole: Changes in the T cell repertoire over the course of pregnancy were examined in this study in women with multiple sclerosis.

The germline V and J ends show losses of 6 bases and 5 bases respectively, and no gene match explains 10 bases of the junction. Reading from cysteine to phenylalanine, the CDR3 counts 15 amino acids. Only CDR3 DNA is held: 45 bases, read in frame from base 1. Looking up the germline V gene (reference sequence) yields CDR1 LNHDA and CDR2 SQIVND. The material was CD4+ T cells from peripheral blood mononuclear cells, obtained in the third trimester of pregnancy. The chain couples TRBV19 to TRBJ1-1; 9 central bases correspond to TRBD1. The TCR comes from a female donor in good health, enrolled as a control in a pregnancy study. The nucleotides read TGTGCCAGTAGATTACAGGGGGCGGCGCGGACTGAAGCTTTCTTT. This translates into CASRLQGAARTEAFF. Outside the CDR3, residues come from the reference TRBV19 and TRBJ1-1 proteins, so the full variable domain is: DGGITQSPKYLFRKEGQNVTLSCEQNLNHDAMYWYRQDPGQGLRLIYYSQIVNDFQKGDIAEGYSVSREKKESFPLTVTSAQKNPTAFYLCASRLQGAARTEAFFGQGTRLTVV.